This TCR beta chain was retrieved from a study of OX40 agonist ivuxolimab in advanced cancers. Study-wide background: The patients received ivuxolimab by intravenous route every 2 weeks at 0.01 to 10 mg/kg. Patients assigned to dose escalation were diagnosed with hepatocellular carcinoma, melanoma, renal cell or head and neck cancer. With a range of about 23 to 85, age averaged 60 years, and 65% to 90% were male.

TCRdb's table, derived via immunoSEQ multiplex PCR, lists solely in-frame clones and lacks some. The table has around 70,000 clones, 85% seen once; the top ten hold about 4%. Patients were ruled out by autoimmune disease history or systemic immunosuppression. This receptor was taken from an adult with an advanced solid tumor such as melanoma, head and neck, liver or kidney cancer. This sample comprised CD4+ or CD8+ T cells sorted from blood, obtained in a trial of the OX40 agonist ivuxolimab.

CDR3 bases: TGTGCCAGCAGTGAGCGGGACGGATACTACGAGCAGTACTTC. As protein: CASSERDGYYEQYF. This chain uses TRBV2 with TRBJ2-7, with a possible D match to TRBD2 (6 bases). This CDR3 comprises 14 residues. Between the trimmed V and J ends, which lost 3 bases and 3 bases, there was a span of 12 bases. Germline V gene data show CDR1 as SNHLY and CDR2 as FYNNEI. Looking up the rest from reference TRBV2 and TRBJ2-7 gives the full variable domain: EPEVTQTPSHQVTQMGQEVILRCVPISNHLYFYWYRQILGQKVEFLVSFYNNEISEKSEIFDDQFSVERPDGSNFTLKIRSTKLEDSAMYFCASSERDGYYEQYFGPGTRLTVT.